This record concerns one T cell receptor beta chain sequence. This entry is derived from a study of T cell changes during pregnancy in multiple sclerosis. Trimming at V came to 2 bases and at J to 2 bases, leaving 4 bases not matched to a gene. The germline CDR1 and CDR2 sequences are WSHSY and SAAADI. There are 15 residues in the CDR3. Libraries were prepared by immunoSEQ multiplex PCR; TCRdb keeps only in-frame clonotypes and omits some of them. The sample consists of 80,000 to 100,000 clones, under 95% of them appearing once. V is TRBV10-2 and J is TRBJ2-7, with 9 bases that match TRBD2. This sequence originates from a female donor with multiple sclerosis, enrolled in a pregnancy study. The sample in question was peripheral blood, obtained after pregnancy. The CDR3: CASSEGEREAYEQYF. The CDR3 region has the DNA TGCGCCAGCAGTGAGGGCGAGCGGGAGGCCTACGAGCAGTACTTC.